The present T cell receptor (beta chain) was sequenced within a study of blood T cell repertoires in COVID-19. Only in-frame clones appear in the TCRdb table, and some are missing; sequencing was by immunoSEQ multiplex PCR. This sample has about 220,000 clones; roughly 75% occur once, and the top ten carry 5.5% to 8.5%. CDR1 and CDR2 (germline): SGHRS, YFSETQ. The CDR3 has 18 amino acids. The germline V and J ends were trimmed by 3 bases and 0 bases, with 19 bases remaining between them. The V gene is TRBV5-1, the J gene TRBJ2-1, with D possibly TRBD1 on 6 matching bases. Material: peripheral blood. The TCR sequence derives from a woman in her seventies with acute or convalescent COVID-19. DNA of the CDR3: TGCGCCAGCAGCTCCCCGACGATGGGGGCTCGCTCCTACAATGAGCAGTTCTTC. This encodes CASSSPTMGARSYNEQFF.